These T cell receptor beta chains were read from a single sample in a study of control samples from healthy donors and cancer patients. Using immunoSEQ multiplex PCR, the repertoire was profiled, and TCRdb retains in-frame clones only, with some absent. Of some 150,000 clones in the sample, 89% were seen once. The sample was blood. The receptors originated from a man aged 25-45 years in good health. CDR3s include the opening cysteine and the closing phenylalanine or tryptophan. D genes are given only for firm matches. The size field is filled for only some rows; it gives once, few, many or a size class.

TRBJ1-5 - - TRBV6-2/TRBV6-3 TGTGCCAGCAGTTATGCCAATAGCAATCAGCCCCAGCATTTT CASSYANSNQPQHF
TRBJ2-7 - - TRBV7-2 TGTGCCAGCAGCTTAGCGCCCTCAAGCTCCTACGAGCAGTACTTC CASSLAPSSSYEQYF
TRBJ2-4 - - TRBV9 TGTGCCAGCAGCGCCCAACCGGGGTCCCAAAACATTCAGTACTTC CASSAQPGSQNIQYF
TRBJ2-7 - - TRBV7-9 TGTGCCAGCAGTTTGCAGGGGAGGCGTTACGAGCAGTACTTC CASSLQGRRYEQYF
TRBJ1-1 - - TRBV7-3 TGTGCCAGCAGCTCCGGGACGGGGAACACTGAAGCTTTCTTT CASSSGTGNTEAFF
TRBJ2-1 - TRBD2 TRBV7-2 TGTGCCAGCAGCGCGGGACTAGCGGCGGGACCGCAGTTCTTC CASSAGLAAGPQFF
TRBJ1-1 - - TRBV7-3 TGTGCCAGCAGCTTTTTTGGGGGCACTGAAGCTTTCTTT CASSFFGGTEAFF
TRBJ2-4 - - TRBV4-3 TGCGCCAGCAGCCAAGAATCCAGCTCAGGAAACATTCAGTACTTC CASSQESSSGNIQYF
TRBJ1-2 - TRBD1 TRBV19 TGTGCCAGTAGTTCCCGGACAGGGAATAGCTACACCTTC CASSSRTGNSYTF
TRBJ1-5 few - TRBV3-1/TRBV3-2 TGTGCCAGCAGTCAAAATCAGCCCCAGCATTTT CASSQNQPQHF
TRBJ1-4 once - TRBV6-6 TGTGCCAGCAGAGGGGTGGGTGAAAAACTGTTTTTT CASRGVGEKLFF
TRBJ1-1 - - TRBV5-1 TGCGCCAGCAGCTTGGTCGAAAGTGGAACTGAAGCTTTCTTT CASSLVESGTEAFF
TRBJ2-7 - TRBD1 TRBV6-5 TGTGCCAGCAGTTACTCCCCAGACAGGGCCTACGAGCAGTACTTC CASSYSPDRAYEQYF
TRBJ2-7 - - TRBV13 TGTGCCAGCAGCCGTACGGACAGAAGCTCCTACGAGCAGTACTTC CASSRTDRSSYEQYF
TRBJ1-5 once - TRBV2 TGTGCCAGCAGCCAAGAAGGGGGAAGCAATCAGCCCCAGCATTTT CASSQEGGSNQPQHF
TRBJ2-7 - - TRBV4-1 TGCGCCAGCAGCCAAGAAGGGGAGGGGGATTATTACTTCTACGAGCAGTACTTC CASSQEGEGDYYFYEQYF
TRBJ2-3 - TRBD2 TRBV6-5 TGTGCCAGCAGTTTAGCGGGAAACGCAGATACGCAGTATTTT CASSLAGNADTQYF
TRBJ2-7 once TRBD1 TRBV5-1 TGCGCCAGCAGCCGGGGGACAGGTTCCTACGAGCAGTACTTC CASSRGTGSYEQYF
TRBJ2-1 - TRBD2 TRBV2 TGTGCCAGCAGGGGTCTAGCGGGAGGCAACAATGAGCAGTTCTTC CASRGLAGGNNEQFF
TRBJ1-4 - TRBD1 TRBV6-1 TGTGCCAGCAGTGAACCGGGACAGGGCGATGAAAAACTGTTTTTT CASSEPGQGDEKLFF
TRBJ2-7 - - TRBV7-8 TGTGCCAGCAGCCCAGGATCGGTGGGAGGTTTGGGGTCCTACGAGCAGTACTTC CASSPGSVGGLGSYEQYF
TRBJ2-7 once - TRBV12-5 TGTGCTAGTGGCCCCGCCGGGCCCGATTACGAGCAGTACTTC CASGPAGPDYEQYF
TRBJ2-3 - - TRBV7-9 TGTGCCAGCAGCTTAGCCAGAATCACAGATACGCAGTATTTT CASSLARITDTQYF
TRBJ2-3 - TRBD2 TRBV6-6 TGTGCCAGCACCCTTATGCGGACTAGCGGGATGGATACGCAGTATTTT CASTLMRTSGMDTQYF
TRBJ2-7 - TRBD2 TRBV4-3 TGCGCCAGCAGCCGGTCAGGCTCGCTAGCGGGATCTAGGACCTACGAGCAGTACTTC CASSRSGSLAGSRTYEQYF
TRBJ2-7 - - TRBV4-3 TGCGCCAGCAGCCAAGAGGCAGGACCCTACGAGCAGTACTTC CASSQEAGPYEQYF
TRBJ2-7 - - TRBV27 TGTGCCAGCAGGTGGACAGCCATACTTTTTGACTACGAGCAGTACTTC CASRWTAILFDYEQYF
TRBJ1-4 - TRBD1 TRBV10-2 TGCGCCAGCAGAGCCACAGGGGGGAGACTGTTTTTT CASRATGGRLFF
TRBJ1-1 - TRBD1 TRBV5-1 TGCGCCAGCAGCCTAATAACAGGGGGAAGCACTGAAGCTTTCTTT CASSLITGGSTEAFF
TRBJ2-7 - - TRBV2 TGTGCCAGCAGCGACCTCACCACGCGTCAGGGGTACGAGCAGTACTTC CASSDLTTRQGYEQYF
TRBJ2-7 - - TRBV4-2 TGTGCCAGCAGCCAAGAACTGAATGATGGCTACGAGCAGTACTTC CASSQELNDGYEQYF
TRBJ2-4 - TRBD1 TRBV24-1 TGTGCCACCAGTGATCCCCGGACAGGGAAAAACATTCAGTACTTC CATSDPRTGKNIQYF
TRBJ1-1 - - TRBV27 TGTGCCAGCAGTTTAACAGAGGCCACTGAAGCTTTCTTT CASSLTEATEAFF
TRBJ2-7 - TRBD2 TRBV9 TGTGCCAGCAGCGTGGGACTAGCGGGGGTCTACGAGCAGTACTTC CASSVGLAGVYEQYF
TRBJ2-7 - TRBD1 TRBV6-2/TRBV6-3 TGTGCCAGCAGTTACGTGGACAGGGGGCCGGGCGAGCAGTACTTC CASSYVDRGPGEQYF
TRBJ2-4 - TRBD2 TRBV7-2 TGTGCCAGCGGAGCTAGCGGGAGAACGGAAAACATTCAGTACTTC CASGASGRTENIQYF
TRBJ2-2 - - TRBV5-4 TGTGCCAGCAGCTTTCTGGATCCCCCCCGGGAGCTGTTTTTT CASSFLDPPRELFF
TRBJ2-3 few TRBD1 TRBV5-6 TGTGCCAGCAGTTGGGACAGGGGCACAGATACGCAGTATTTT CASSWDRGTDTQYF
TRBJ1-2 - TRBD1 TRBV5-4 TGTGCCAGCAGGGTCACCGACAGGGCGATTTTCACCTTC CASRVTDRAIFTF
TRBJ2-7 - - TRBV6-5 TGTGCCAGCAGCCCCTTTTCTCCCTACGAGCAGTACTTC CASSPFSPYEQYF